Listed below are T cell receptor beta chains from one sample, sequenced in a study of T cells in localized non-small cell lung cancer. TCRdb's copy holds only in-frame clones and misses some; the assay was immunoSEQ multiplex PCR. The sample has nearly 35,000 clones, around 93% seen once. Sequencing used peripheral blood mononuclear cells, obtained before any cancer treatment. The receptor set was obtained from a female donor of 60 years or more with stage II lung adenocarcinoma. CDR3s include the opening cysteine and the closing phenylalanine or tryptophan. The order of the fields is J gene, D gene, clone size, V gene, CDR3 DNA, CDR3 protein. A D gene is named only where the DNA matches it firmly. Where a row states a size, it is once, few, many or the class of an expanded clone; other rows omit it.

J: TRBJ2-2; D: TRBD2; size: .; V: TRBV5-4; DNA: TGTGCCAGCAGCACTCCTAGCGGGCTTAACACCGGGGAGCTGTTTTTT; CDR3: CASSTPSGLNTGELFF
J: TRBJ2-1; D: .; size: once; V: TRBV7-3; DNA: TGTGCCAGCAGCCCGGGACTCCTCGGGCGTGAGCAGTTCTTC; CDR3: CASSPGLLGREQFF
J: TRBJ1-4; D: .; size: once; V: TRBV18; DNA: TGTGCCAGCTCAATCCGCGGTGAAAAACTGTTTTTT; CDR3: CASSIRGEKLFF
J: TRBJ1-2; D: .; size: .; V: TRBV6-6; DNA: TGTGCCAGCACCTACGGAACGGGGGCAGGGGAACGAGGCTACACCTTC; CDR3: CASTYGTGAGERGYTF
J: TRBJ1-1; D: .; size: .; V: TRBV7-9; DNA: TGTGCCAGCAGCTTTGTGGAGAACACTGAAGCTTTCTTT; CDR3: CASSFVENTEAFF
J: TRBJ1-5; D: .; size: .; V: TRBV30; DNA: TGTGCCTGGAGTGAGGAAACCAATCAGCCCCAGCATTTT; CDR3: CAWSEETNQPQHF
J: TRBJ2-1; D: .; size: few; V: TRBV2; DNA: TGTGCCAGCAGTGGGGGGTCCTACAATGAGCAGTTCTTC; CDR3: CASSGGSYNEQFF
J: TRBJ2-7; D: TRBD1; size: .; V: TRBV9; DNA: TGTGCCAGCAGCGTGGGGACAGGGCCCTACGAGCAGTACTTC; CDR3: CASSVGTGPYEQYF
J: TRBJ2-7; D: TRBD2; size: .; V: TRBV7-9; DNA: TGTGCCAGCAGCCCCCGACTAGCGGGAACCTACGAGCAGTACTTC; CDR3: CASSPRLAGTYEQYF
J: TRBJ1-5; D: TRBD1; size: .; V: TRBV30; DNA: TGTGCCTGGGGACAGGGGACGAGTAGCAATCAGCCCCAGCATTTT; CDR3: CAWGQGTSSNQPQHF
J: TRBJ2-7; D: .; size: .; V: TRBV28; DNA: TGTGCCAGCAGTTCTACCTACGAGCAGTACTTC; CDR3: CASSSTYEQYF
J: TRBJ2-7; D: .; size: .; V: TRBV7-9; DNA: TGTGCCAGCAGCCAAGACCCCAAAAACGACGAGCAGTACTTC; CDR3: CASSQDPKNDEQYF
J: TRBJ1-1; D: .; size: once; V: TRBV7-2; DNA: TGTGCCAGCCGGGATTACACTGAAGCTTTCTTT; CDR3: CASRDYTEAFF
J: TRBJ2-7; D: TRBD1; size: .; V: TRBV11-2; DNA: TGTGCCATTTTGGACAGGGGAAGGGAGCAGTACTTC; CDR3: CAILDRGREQYF
J: TRBJ2-1; D: TRBD1; size: .; V: TRBV7-2; DNA: TGTGCCAGCAGCTCCCGACAGGGAGCACACAATGAGCAGTTCTTC; CDR3: CASSSRQGAHNEQFF
J: TRBJ2-1; D: .; size: .; V: TRBV11-3; DNA: TGTGCCAGCAGCTTAGGAGGGAGTGGTAACAATGAGCAGTTCTTC; CDR3: CASSLGGSGNNEQFF
J: TRBJ2-1; D: TRBD2; size: once; V: TRBV19; DNA: TGTGCCAGTAGTACCACTAGCGGGAGGGCCAATGAGCAGTTCTTC; CDR3: CASSTTSGRANEQFF
J: TRBJ1-4; D: .; size: .; V: TRBV5-1; DNA: TGCGCCAGCGGAGGGGGGGGCACTAATGAAAAACTGTTTTTT; CDR3: CASGGGGTNEKLFF
J: TRBJ2-1; D: TRBD1; size: .; V: TRBV6-1; DNA: TGTGCCAGCAAAAGGGACAGTGCAAACAATGAGCAGTTCTTC; CDR3: CASKRDSANNEQFF
J: TRBJ1-5; D: .; size: .; V: TRBV5-6; DNA: TGTGCCAGCAGCCCTGGCTACGGGGAGCGGGAGCCCCAGCATTTT; CDR3: CASSPGYGEREPQHF
J: TRBJ2-1; D: TRBD2; size: .; V: TRBV7-2; DNA: TGTGCCAGCAGCATAACCGGGACTAGCGGGACCGATGAGCAGTTCTTC; CDR3: CASSITGTSGTDEQFF
J: TRBJ1-5; D: .; size: .; V: TRBV6-5; DNA: TGTGCCAGCAGTAACAGGGACGGCAATCAGCCCCAGCATTTT; CDR3: CASSNRDGNQPQHF
J: TRBJ2-1; D: .; size: .; V: TRBV14; DNA: TGTGCCAGCAGCCAAGTATTAGGGACTGAGCAGTTCTTC; CDR3: CASSQVLGTEQFF
J: TRBJ1-5; D: .; size: .; V: TRBV19; DNA: TGTGCCAGTAGTGCAGTCCCTATGGGGCAGCCCCAGCATTTT; CDR3: CASSAVPMGQPQHF
J: TRBJ2-5; D: .; size: .; V: TRBV27; DNA: TGTGCCAGCAGAAACACGGGGGTTGAGACCCAGTACTTC; CDR3: CASRNTGVETQYF
J: TRBJ2-7; D: .; size: .; V: TRBV10-3; DNA: TGTGCCATCAGTCCTGGGGGCGAGCAGTACTTC; CDR3: CAISPGGEQYF
J: TRBJ2-2; D: .; size: once; V: TRBV30; DNA: TGTGCCTGGAGTGTACTGGGGGTCGGGGAGCTGTTTTTT; CDR3: CAWSVLGVGELFF
J: TRBJ2-2; D: .; size: .; V: TRBV4-2; DNA: TGTGCCAGCAGCCAAGCCACCGGGGAGCTGTTTTTT; CDR3: CASSQATGELFF
J: TRBJ2-1; D: .; size: .; V: TRBV7-3; DNA: TGTGCCAGCAGCTTGAACGCCGGGACCCGGGATGAGCAGTTCTTC; CDR3: CASSLNAGTRDEQFF
J: TRBJ1-2; D: .; size: once; V: TRBV27; DNA: TGTGCCAGCAGTTTAAAGCGCTATGGCTACACCTTC; CDR3: CASSLKRYGYTF
J: TRBJ2-3; D: .; size: .; V: TRBV2; DNA: TGTGCCAGCAGAGCTCAATCTTCGCAGTATTTT; CDR3: CASRAQSSQYF
J: TRBJ2-7; D: .; size: .; V: TRBV2; DNA: TGTGCCAGCGAGCGGGGACAATCAAGGCACGAGCAGTACTTC; CDR3: CASERGQSRHEQYF
J: TRBJ1-1; D: .; size: .; V: TRBV5-6; DNA: TGTGCCAGCAGGTCCGGGCCCCTCGGCACTGAAGCTTTCTTT; CDR3: CASRSGPLGTEAFF
J: TRBJ1-5; D: .; size: .; V: TRBV5-8; DNA: TGTGCCAGCAGCTTGGGACAGCTGAGCAATCAGCCCCAGCATTTT; CDR3: CASSLGQLSNQPQHF
J: TRBJ1-4; D: .; size: .; V: TRBV21-1; DNA: TGTGCCAGCAGCTCTCTCGGGGCAGCACCTCCCCGTCGGACAGGGAAAAACCGTAATGAAAAACTGTTTTTT; CDR3: CASSSLGAAPPRRTGKNRNEKLFF
J: TRBJ2-5; D: TRBD1; size: .; V: TRBV19; DNA: TGTGCCAGTAATCAGGACAGGGGCAGAGAGACCCAGTACTTC; CDR3: CASNQDRGRETQYF
J: TRBJ2-3; D: .; size: .; V: TRBV10-1; DNA: TGCGCCAGCAGTGGCGGAGGGGATACGCAGTATTTT; CDR3: CASSGGGDTQYF
J: TRBJ2-1; D: .; size: .; V: TRBV5-4; DNA: TGTGCCAGCAGCTTGGGCTCCGGGTTTGAGCAGTTCTTC; CDR3: CASSLGSGFEQFF
J: TRBJ1-2; D: TRBD1; size: .; V: TRBV6-1; DNA: TGTGCCAGCAGATTCGACAGGGCTGATGGCTACACCTTC; CDR3: CASRFDRADGYTF